This TCR beta chain was sequenced for a study of control samples from healthy donors and cancer patients (dated by TCRdb to the early 2020s). Libraries were constructed by the immunoSEQ multiplex PCR assay. Drawn from immuneACCESS, this table holds only the in-frame rearrangements with V and J called that TCRdb kept. Clones are partly lost; checked studies trace under half to an unresolved V gene and leave the rest unexplained. In this sample the table shows around 27,000 clones, 85% of which occur a single time. Roughly 6.7% of the sample is in the top ten clones. For this clone: It lacks a known antigen. Per-nucleotide qualities are absent, and no much larger clonotype sits a single base away.

The sequenced sample was PBMCs. This receptor was identified in a woman aged 60-70 years with head and neck cancer.

The sequence in DNA is TGTGCCAGCAGTGAGCACTCGGGACAGGTCTATGGCTACACCTTC. It codes for CASSEHSGQVYGYTF. The chain couples TRBV27 to TRBJ1-2; TRBD1 aligns with 8 central bases. CDR1 and CDR2 are read off the germline V gene (reference sequence) as MNHEY and SMNVEV. Here V drops 5 bases and J drops 4 bases, and the junction holds 9 bases not matched to any gene. From cysteine to phenylalanine, the CDR3 is 15 amino acids long. The entry retains the CDR3 DNA only, 45 bases that are in frame from base 1.